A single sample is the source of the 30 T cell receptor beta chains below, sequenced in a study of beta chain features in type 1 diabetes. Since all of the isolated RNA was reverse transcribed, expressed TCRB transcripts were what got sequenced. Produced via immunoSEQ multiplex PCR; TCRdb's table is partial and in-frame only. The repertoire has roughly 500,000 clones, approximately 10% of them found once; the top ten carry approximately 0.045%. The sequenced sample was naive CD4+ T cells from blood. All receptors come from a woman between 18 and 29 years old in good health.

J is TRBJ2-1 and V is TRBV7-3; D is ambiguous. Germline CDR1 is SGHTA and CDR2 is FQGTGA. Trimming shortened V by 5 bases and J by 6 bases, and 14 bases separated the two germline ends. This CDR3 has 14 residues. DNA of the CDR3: TGTGCCAGCAGCCCTCGACGCGAACTCAATGAGCAGTTCTTC. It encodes CASSPRRELNEQFF.

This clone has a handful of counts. The CDR3, as DNA: TGTGCCAGCAGCCTGCGTTTGTGGACAGAGGGTGAGCAGTTCTTC. The encoded protein is CASSLRLWTEGEQFF. The rearrangement uses TRBV11-2 and TRBJ2-1; possible D gene TRBD1, 6 bases. Trimming pared 5 bases from V and 9 bases from J, leaving 20 bases between. The CDR3 has 15 residues. Germline V CDR1 and CDR2: SGHAT, FQNNGV.

This chain's CDR3 is CASSLARDVYSYEQYV. DNA for the CDR3: TGTGCCAGCAGCTTAGCACGGGACGTTTACTCCTACGAGCAGTACGTC. The gene calls are TRBV7-9 and TRBJ2-7; D is possibly TRBD1 or TRBD2 (5 bases each). Germline CDR1 is SEHNR and CDR2 is FQNEAQ (reference sequence). V was cut by 0 bases and J by 0 bases, with 12 bases left in between. The CDR3 is 16 residues long.

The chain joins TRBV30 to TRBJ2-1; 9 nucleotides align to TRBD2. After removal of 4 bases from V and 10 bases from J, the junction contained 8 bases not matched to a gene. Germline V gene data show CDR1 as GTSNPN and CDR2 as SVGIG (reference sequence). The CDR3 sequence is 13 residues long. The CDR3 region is CAWIVAGGEEQFF. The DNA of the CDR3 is TGTGCCTGGATAGTTGCGGGAGGGGAGGAGCAGTTCTTC. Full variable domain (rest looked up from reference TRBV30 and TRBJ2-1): SQTIHQWPATLVQPVGSPLSLECTVEGTSNPNLYWYRQAAGRGLQLLFYSVGIGQISSEVPQNLSASRPQDRQFILSSKKLLLSDSGFYLCAWIVAGGEEQFFGPGTRLTVL.

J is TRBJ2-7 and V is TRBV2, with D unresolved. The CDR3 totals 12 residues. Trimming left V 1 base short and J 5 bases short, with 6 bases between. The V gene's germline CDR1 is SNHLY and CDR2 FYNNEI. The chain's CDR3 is CASSEGWHEQYF. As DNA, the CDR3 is TGTGCCAGCAGTGAAGGGTGGCACGAGCAGTACTTC.

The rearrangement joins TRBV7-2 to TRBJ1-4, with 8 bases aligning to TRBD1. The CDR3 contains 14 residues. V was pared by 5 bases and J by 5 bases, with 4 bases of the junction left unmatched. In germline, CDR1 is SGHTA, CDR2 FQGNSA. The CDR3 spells CASSPGQANEKLFF. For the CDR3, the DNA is TGTGCCAGCAGCCCGGGACAGGCGAATGAAAAACTGTTTTTT.

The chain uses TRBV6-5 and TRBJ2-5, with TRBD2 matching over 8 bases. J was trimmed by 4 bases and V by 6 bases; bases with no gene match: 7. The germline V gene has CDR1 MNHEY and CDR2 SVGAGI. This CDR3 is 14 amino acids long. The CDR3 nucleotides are TGTGCCAGCAGCTCGAGCGGGAGACTAGAGACCCAGTACTTC. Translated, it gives CASSSSGRLETQYF.

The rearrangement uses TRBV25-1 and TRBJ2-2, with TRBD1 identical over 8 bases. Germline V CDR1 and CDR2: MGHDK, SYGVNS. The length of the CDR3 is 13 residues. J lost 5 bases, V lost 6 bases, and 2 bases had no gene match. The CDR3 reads CASSRQGTGELFF. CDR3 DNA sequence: TGTGCCAGCAGCCGACAGGGGACCGGGGAGCTGTTTTTT.

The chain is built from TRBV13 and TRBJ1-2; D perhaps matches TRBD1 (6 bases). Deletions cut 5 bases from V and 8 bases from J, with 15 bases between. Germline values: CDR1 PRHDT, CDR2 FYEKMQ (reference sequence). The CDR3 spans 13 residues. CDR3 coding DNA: TGTGCCAGCAGCCTCATCCAGGGGTACGGCTACACCTTC. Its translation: CASSLIQGYGYTF.

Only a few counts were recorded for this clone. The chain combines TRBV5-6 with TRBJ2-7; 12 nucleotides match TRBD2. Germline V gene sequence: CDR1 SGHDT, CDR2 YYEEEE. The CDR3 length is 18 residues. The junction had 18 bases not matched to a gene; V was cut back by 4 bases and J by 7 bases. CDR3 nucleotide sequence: TGTGCCAGCAGCCGGCGGACTAGCGGGAATACACTGCTTAGGGAGCAGTACTTC. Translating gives CASSRRTSGNTLLREQYF.

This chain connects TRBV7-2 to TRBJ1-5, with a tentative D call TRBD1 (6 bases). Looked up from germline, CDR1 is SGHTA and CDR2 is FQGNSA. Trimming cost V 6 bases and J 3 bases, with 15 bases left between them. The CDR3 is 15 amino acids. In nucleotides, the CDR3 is TGTGCCAGCAGAATACAGGGAGGAAACAATCAGCCCCAGCATTTT. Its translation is CASRIQGGNNQPQHF.

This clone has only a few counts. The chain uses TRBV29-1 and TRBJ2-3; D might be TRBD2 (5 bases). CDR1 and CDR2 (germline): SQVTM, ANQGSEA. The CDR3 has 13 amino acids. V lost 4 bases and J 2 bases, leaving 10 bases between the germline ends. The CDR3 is CSVGPGSTDTQYF. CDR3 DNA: TGCAGCGTTGGGCCGGGGTCCACAGATACGCAGTATTTT.

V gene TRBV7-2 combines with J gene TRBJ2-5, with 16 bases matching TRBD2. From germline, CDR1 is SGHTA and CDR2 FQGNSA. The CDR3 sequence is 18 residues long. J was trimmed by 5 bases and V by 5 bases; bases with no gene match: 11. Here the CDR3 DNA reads TGTGCCAGCAGCCCAGGGACTAGCGGGGGGGCCTGGTATGAGACCCAGTACTTC. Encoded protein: CASSPGTSGGAWYETQYF.

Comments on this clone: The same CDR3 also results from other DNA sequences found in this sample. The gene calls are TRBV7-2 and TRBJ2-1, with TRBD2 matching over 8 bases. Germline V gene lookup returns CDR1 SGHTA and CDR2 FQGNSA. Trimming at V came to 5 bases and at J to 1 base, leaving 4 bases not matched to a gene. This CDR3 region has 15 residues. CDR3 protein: CASSLLAGSYNEQFF. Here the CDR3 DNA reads TGTGCCAGCAGCCTATTAGCGGGATCCTACAATGAGCAGTTCTTC.

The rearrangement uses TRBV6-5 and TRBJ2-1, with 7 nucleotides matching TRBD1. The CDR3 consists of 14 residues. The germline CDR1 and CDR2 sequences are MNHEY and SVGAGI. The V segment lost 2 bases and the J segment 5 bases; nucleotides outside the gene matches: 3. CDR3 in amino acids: CASSYRDSDNEQFF. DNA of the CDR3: TGTGCCAGCAGTTACAGGGACAGTGACAATGAGCAGTTCTTC.

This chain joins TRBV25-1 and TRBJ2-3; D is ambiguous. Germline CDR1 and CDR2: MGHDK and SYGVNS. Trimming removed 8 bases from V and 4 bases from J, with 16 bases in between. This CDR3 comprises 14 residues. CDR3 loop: CASEHWSQPDTQYF. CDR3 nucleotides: TGTGCCAGCGAACATTGGAGCCAACCAGATACGCAGTATTTT.

CDR3 bases: TGCAGCGTTGGGGGCTATAGCAATCAGCCCCAGCATTTT. This sequence encodes CSVGGYSNQPQHF. The chain combines TRBV29-1 with TRBJ1-5, with D perhaps matching TRBD1 (5 bases). CDR1 is SQVTM, CDR2 ANQGSEA, per germline. V lost 4 bases and J 0 bases, leaving 7 bases between the germline ends. The CDR3 runs to 13 residues. Combining the CDR3 with reference TRBV29-1 and TRBJ1-5 gives the whole variable domain SAVISQKPSRDICQRGTSLTIQCQVDSQVTMMFWYRQQPGQSLTLIATANQGSEATYESGFVIDKFPISRPNLTFSTLTVSNMSPEDSSIYLCSVGGYSNQPQHFGDGTRLSIL.

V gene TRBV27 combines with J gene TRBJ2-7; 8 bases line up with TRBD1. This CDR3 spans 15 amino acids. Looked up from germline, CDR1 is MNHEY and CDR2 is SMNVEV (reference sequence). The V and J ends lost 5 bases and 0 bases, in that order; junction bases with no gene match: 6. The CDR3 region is CASSRTGQVSYEQYF. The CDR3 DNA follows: TGTGCCAGCAGTAGAACGGGACAGGTCTCCTACGAGCAGTACTTC.

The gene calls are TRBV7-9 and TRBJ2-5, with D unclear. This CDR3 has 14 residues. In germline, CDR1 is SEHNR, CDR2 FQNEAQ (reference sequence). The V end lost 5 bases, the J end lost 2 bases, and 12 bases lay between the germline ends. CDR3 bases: TGTGCCAGCAGCCGCATGCCCAGACAAGAGACCCAGTACTTC. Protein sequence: CASSRMPRQETQYF.

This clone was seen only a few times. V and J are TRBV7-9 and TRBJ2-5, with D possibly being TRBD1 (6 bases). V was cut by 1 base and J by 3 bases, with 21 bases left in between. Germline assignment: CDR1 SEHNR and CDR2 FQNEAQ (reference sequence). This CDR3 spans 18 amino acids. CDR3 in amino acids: CASSLVRSGGLRKETQYF. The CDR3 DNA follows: TGTGCCAGCAGCTTAGTTCGTTCTGGGGGCCTCCGAAAAGAGACCCAGTACTTC.

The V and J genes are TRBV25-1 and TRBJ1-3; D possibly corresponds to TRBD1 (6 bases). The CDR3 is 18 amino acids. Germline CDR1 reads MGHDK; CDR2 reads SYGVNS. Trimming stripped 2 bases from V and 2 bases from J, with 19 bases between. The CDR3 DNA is TGTGCCAGCAGTGAAACCGGTGGCAGGGGCAGAACTGGAAACACCATATATTTT. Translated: CASSETGGRGRTGNTIYF.

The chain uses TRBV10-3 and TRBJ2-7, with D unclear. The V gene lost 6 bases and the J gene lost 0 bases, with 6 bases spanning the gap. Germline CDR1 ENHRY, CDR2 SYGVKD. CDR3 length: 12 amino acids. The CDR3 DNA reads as TGTGCCATCAGGGACCCCTCCTACGAGCAGTACTTC. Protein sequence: CAIRDPSYEQYF.

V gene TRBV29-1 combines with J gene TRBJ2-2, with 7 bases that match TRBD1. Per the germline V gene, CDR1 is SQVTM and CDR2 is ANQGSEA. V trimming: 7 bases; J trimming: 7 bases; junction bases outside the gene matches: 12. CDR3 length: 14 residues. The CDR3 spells CSATGLALNGELFF. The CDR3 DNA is TGCAGCGCGACAGGGTTAGCCCTCAACGGGGAGCTGTTTTTT.

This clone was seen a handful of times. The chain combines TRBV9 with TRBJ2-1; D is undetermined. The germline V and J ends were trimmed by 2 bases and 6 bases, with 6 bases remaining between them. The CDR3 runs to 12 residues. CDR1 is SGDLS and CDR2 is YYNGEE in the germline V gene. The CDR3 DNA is TGTGCCAGCAGCGTCACCGGCAATGAGCAGTTCTTC. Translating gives CASSVTGNEQFF.

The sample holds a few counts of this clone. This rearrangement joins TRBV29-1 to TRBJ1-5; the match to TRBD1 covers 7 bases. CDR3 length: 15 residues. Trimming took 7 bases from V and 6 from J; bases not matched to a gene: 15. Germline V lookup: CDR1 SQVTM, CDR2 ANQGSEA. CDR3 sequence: CSAALAGGLGQPQHF. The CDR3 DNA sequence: TGCAGCGCAGCCTTGGCAGGGGGTCTAGGTCAGCCCCAGCATTTT.

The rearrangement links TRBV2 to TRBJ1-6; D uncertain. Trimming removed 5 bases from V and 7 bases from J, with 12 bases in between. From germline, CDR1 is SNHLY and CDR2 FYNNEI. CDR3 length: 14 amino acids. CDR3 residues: CASSILLGNSPLHF. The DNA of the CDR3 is TGTGCCAGCAGTATCCTTCTGGGGAATTCACCCCTCCACTTT.

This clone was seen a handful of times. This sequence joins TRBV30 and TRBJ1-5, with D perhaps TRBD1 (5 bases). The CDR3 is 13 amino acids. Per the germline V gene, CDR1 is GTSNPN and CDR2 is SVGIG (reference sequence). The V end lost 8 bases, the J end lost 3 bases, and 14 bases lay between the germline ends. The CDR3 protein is CALSGGVNQPQHF. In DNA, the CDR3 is TGTGCCCTAAGTGGAGGGGTCAATCAGCCCCAGCATTTT. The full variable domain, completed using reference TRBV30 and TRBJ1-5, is SQTIHQWPATLVQPVGSPLSLECTVEGTSNPNLYWYRQAAGRGLQLLFYSVGIGQISSEVPQNLSASRPQDRQFILSSKKLLLSDSGFYLCALSGGVNQPQHFGDGTRLSIL.

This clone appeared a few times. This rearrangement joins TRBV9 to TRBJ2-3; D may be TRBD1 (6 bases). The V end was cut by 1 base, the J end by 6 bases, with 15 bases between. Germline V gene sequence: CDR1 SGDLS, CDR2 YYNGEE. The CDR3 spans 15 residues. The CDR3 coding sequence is TGTGCCAGCAGCGTAAGGGGTCACCAGGGGGATACGCAGTATTTT. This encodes CASSVRGHQGDTQYF.

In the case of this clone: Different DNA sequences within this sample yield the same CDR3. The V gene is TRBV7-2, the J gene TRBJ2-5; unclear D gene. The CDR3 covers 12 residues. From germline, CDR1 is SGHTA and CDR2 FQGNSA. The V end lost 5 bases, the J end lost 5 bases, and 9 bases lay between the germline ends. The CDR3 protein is CASSPQGETQYF. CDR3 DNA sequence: TGTGCCAGCAGCCCGCAAGGGGAGACCCAGTACTTC.

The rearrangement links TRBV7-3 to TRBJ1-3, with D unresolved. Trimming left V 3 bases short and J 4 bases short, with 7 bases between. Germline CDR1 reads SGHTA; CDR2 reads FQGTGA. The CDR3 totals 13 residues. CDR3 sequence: CASSLGSGNTIYF. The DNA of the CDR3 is TGTGCCAGCAGCTTGGGGAGCGGAAACACCATATATTTT.